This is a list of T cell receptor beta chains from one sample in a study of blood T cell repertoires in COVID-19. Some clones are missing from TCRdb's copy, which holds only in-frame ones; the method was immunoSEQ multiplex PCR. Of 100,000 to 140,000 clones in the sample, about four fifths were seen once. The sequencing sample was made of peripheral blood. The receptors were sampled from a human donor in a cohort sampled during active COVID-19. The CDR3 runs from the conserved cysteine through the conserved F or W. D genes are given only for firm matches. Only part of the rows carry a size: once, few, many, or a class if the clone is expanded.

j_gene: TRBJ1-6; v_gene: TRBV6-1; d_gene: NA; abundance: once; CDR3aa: CASSEAGARYNSPLHF; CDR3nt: TGTGCCAGCAGTGAGGCAGGGGCTCGCTATAATTCACCCCTCCACTTT
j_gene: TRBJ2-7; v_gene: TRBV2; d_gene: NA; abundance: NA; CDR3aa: CASARGYEQYF; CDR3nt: TGTGCCAGCGCCAGGGGCTACGAGCAGTACTTC
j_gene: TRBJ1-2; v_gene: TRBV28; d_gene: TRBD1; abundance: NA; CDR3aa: CASSFVTGYGYTF; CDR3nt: TGTGCCAGCAGTTTTGTGACAGGGTATGGCTACACCTTC
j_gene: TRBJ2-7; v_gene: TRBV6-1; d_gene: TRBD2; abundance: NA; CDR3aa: CASSEWGGSYYEQYF; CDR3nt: TGTGCCAGCAGTGAATGGGGCGGGAGCTACTACGAGCAGTACTTC
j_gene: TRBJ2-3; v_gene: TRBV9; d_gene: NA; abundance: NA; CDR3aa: CASSPRSFLRSVSDTQYF; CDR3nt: TGTGCCAGCAGCCCTCGTAGTTTTTTAAGGAGCGTGTCAGATACGCAGTATTTT
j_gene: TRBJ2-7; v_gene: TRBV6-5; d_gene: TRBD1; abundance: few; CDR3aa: CATMRDSYEQYF; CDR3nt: TGTGCCACCATGAGGGACAGCTACGAGCAGTACTTC
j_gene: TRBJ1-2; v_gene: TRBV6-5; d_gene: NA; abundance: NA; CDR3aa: CASSLRGVDGYTF; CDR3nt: TGTGCCAGCAGCCTCAGGGGCGTAGATGGCTACACCTTC
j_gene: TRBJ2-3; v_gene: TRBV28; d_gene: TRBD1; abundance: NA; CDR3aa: CASSSGQLTDTQYF; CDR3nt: TGTGCCAGCAGTTCGGGACAGCTCACAGATACGCAGTATTTT
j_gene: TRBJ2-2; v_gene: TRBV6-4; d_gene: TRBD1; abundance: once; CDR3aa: CASTMPGTGCTGELFF; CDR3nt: TGTGCCAGCACCATGCCCGGGACAGGGTGCACCGGGGAGCTGTTTTTT
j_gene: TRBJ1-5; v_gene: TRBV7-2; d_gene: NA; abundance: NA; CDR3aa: CASSLEMEGNQPQHF; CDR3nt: TGTGCCAGCAGCTTAGAGATGGAGGGCAATCAGCCCCAGCATTTT
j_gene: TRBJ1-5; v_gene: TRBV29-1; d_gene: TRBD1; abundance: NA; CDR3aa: CSAATGFRNQPQHF; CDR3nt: TGCAGCGCCGCGACAGGGTTTCGCAATCAGCCCCAGCATTTT
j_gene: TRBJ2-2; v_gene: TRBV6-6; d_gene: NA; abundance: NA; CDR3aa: CASRLVRRGELFF; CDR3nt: TGTGCCAGCAGGCTAGTAAGGAGGGGGGAGCTGTTTTTT
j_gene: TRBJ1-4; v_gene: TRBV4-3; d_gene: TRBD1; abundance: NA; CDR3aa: CASSLRQGDEKLFF; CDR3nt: TGCGCCAGCAGCCTCCGACAGGGTGATGAAAAACTGTTTTTT
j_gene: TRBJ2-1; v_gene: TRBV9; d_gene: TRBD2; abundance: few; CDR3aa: CASSVVEKLAGERGGEQFF; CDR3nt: TGTGCCAGCAGCGTAGTCGAGAAACTAGCGGGAGAACGAGGAGGTGAGCAGTTCTTC
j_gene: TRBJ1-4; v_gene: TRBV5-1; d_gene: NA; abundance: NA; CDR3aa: CASSLASTFQGEKLFF; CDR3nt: TGCGCCAGCAGCTTGGCCTCGACTTTCCAGGGCGAAAAACTGTTTTTT
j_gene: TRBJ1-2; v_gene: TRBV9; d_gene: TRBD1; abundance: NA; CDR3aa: CASSVTGTGVGYGYTF; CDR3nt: TGTGCCAGCAGCGTAACTGGGACAGGGGTTGGTTATGGCTACACCTTC
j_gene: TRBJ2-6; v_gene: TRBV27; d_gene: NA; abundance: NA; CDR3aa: CASSPQGGANVLTF; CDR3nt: TGTGCCAGCAGTCCCCAGGGTGGGGCCAACGTCCTGACTTTC
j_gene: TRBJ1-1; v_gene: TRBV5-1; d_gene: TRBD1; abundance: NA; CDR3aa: CASSSTGEAEAFF; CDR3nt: TGCGCCAGCAGCTCAACAGGGGAGGCTGAAGCTTTCTTT
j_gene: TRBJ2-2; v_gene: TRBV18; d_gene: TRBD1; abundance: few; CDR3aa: CASSRTGVNTGELFF; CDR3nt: TGTGCCAGCTCGCGCACAGGGGTGAACACCGGGGAGCTGTTTTTT
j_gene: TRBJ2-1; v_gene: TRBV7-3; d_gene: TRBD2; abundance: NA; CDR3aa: CASRPTGTSAIGQFF; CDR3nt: TGTGCCAGCAGACCTACCGGGACTAGCGCCATCGGACAGTTCTTC
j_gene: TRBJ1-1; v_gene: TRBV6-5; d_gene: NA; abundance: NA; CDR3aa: CASSYSPGSTEAFF; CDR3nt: TGTGCCAGCAGTTACTCTCCAGGGTCCACTGAAGCTTTCTTT
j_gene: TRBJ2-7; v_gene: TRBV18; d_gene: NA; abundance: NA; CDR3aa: CASSPRGGEQYF; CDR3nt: TGTGCCAGCTCACCTAGGGGGGGTGAGCAGTACTTC
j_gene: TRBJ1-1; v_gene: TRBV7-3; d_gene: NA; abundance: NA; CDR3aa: CASSLEGVENMNTEAFF; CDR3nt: TGTGCCAGCAGCTTAGAGGGAGTCGAAAATATGAACACTGAAGCTTTCTTT
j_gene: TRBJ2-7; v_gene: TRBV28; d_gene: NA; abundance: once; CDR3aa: CASSQESPGSYEQYF; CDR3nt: TGTGCCAGCAGTCAGGAAAGTCCTGGATCCTACGAGCAGTACTTC
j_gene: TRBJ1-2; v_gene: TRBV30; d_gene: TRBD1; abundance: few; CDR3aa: CAWSVLTGSYGYTF; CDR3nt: TGTGCCTGGAGTGTATTGACAGGGAGTTATGGCTACACCTTC
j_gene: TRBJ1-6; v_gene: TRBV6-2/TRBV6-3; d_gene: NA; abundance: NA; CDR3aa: CASSYSTGALHF; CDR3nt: TGTGCCAGCAGTTACTCGACCGGGGCCCTCCACTTT
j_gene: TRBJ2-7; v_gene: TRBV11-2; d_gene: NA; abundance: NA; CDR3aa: CASSLGRAYEQYF; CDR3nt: TGTGCCAGCAGCTTAGGCAGGGCCTACGAGCAGTACTTC
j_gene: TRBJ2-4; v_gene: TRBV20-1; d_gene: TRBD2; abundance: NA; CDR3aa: CSASGTSGRSKNIQYF; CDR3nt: TGCAGTGCTAGTGGGACTAGCGGGAGGTCCAAAAACATTCAGTACTTC
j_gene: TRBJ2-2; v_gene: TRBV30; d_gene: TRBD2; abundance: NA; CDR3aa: CAWTGGLANTGELFF; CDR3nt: TGTGCCTGGACGGGGGGACTAGCGAACACCGGGGAGCTGTTTTTT
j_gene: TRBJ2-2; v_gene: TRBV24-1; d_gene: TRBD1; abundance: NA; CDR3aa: CATSASGTGSTGELFF; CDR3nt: TGTGCCACCAGTGCCTCCGGGACAGGGTCAACCGGGGAGCTGTTTTTT
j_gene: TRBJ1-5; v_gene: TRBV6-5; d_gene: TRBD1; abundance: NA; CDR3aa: CASRRDRVSNQPQHF; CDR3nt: TGTGCCAGCAGGAGGGACAGGGTCAGCAATCAGCCCCAGCATTTT
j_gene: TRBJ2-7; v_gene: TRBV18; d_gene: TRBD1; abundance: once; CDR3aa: CASSPQVTGATGEQYF; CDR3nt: TGTGCCAGCTCACCACAAGTGACAGGGGCGACCGGCGAGCAGTACTTC
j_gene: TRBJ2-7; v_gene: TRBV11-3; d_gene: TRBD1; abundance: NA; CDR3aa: CASSYRDRDYEQYF; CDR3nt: TGTGCCAGCAGTTACCGGGACAGGGACTACGAGCAGTACTTC
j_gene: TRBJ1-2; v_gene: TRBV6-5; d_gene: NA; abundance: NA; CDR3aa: CASSSTGYGYTF; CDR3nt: TGTGCCAGCAGTTCGACGGGCTATGGCTACACCTTC
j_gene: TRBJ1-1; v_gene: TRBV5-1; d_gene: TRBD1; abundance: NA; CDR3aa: CASSLTGATEAFF; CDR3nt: TGCGCCAGCAGCCTTACAGGGGCAACTGAAGCTTTCTTT
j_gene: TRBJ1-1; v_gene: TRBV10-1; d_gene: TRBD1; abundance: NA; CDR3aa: CASSDPLQGSEAFF; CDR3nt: TGCGCCAGCAGTGACCCCCTACAGGGGAGTGAAGCTTTCTTT
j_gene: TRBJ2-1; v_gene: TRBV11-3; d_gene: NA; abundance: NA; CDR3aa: CASSLAGLGEQFF; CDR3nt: TGTGCCAGCAGCTTAGCAGGACTCGGTGAGCAGTTCTTC
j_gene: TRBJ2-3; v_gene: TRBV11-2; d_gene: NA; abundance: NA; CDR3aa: CASSPSTDTQYF; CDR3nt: TGTGCCAGCAGCCCGAGCACAGATACGCAGTATTTT
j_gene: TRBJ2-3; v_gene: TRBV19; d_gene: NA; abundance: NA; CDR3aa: CASSYSGLRTDTQYF; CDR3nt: TGTGCCAGTAGCTATAGCGGTCTGAGGACAGATACGCAGTATTTT
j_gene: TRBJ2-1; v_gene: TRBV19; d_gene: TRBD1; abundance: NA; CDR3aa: CASRSGQAVYNEQFF; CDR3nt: TGTGCCAGTAGATCGGGACAGGCGGTCTACAATGAGCAGTTCTTC
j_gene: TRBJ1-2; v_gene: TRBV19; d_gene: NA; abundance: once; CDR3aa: CASSSTGFGGYTF; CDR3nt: TGTGCCAGTAGTTCCACAGGGTTTGGAGGCTACACCTTC
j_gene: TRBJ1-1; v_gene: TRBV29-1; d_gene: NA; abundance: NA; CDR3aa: CSVGSSDEAFF; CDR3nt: TGCAGCGTTGGTTCTTCAGATGAAGCTTTCTTT
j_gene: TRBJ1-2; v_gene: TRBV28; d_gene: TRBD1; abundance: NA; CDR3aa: CASRERDRGLGYTF; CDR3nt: TGTGCCAGCAGAGAACGGGACAGGGGTTTAGGCTACACCTTC
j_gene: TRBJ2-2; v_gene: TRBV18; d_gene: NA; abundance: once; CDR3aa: CASSPLMAANTGELFF; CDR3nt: TGTGCCAGCTCACCTCTGATGGCGGCGAACACCGGGGAGCTGTTTTTT
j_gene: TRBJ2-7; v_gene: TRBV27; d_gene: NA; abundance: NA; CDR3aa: CASSSGRGHIPTYEQYF; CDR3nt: TGTGCCAGCAGTAGTGGCAGGGGACACATACCAACCTACGAGCAGTACTTC
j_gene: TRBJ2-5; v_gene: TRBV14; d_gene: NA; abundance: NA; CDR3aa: CASSPLTGETQYF; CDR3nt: TGTGCCAGCAGCCCGTTGACAGGAGAGACCCAGTACTTC
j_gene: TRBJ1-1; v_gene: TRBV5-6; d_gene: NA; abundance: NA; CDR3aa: CASSPTTATEAFF; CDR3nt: TGTGCCAGCAGCCCCACGACAGCTACTGAAGCTTTCTTT
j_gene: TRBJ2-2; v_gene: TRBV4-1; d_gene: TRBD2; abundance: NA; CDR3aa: CASSTGLAGPTGELFF; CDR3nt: TGCGCCAGCAGCACGGGACTAGCGGGACCCACCGGGGAGCTGTTTTTT
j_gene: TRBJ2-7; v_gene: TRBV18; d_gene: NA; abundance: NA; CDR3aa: CASSPSSVPYEQYF; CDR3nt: TGTGCCAGCTCACCCTCTAGCGTTCCCTACGAGCAGTACTTC
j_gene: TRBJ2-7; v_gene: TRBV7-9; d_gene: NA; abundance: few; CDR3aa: CASSFRGANSYEQYF; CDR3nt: TGTGCCAGCAGCTTCCGTGGGGCAAACTCCTACGAGCAGTACTTC
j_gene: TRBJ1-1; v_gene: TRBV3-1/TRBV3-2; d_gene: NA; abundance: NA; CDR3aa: CASSRTANTEAFF; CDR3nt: TGTGCCAGCAGTCGGACAGCCAACACTGAAGCTTTCTTT
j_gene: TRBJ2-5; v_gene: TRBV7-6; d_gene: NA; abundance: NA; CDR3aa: CASSAQRETQYF; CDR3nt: TGTGCCAGCAGCGCACAAAGAGAGACCCAGTACTTC
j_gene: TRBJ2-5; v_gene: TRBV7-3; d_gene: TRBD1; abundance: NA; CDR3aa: CASSLKGQLQETQYF; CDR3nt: TGTGCCAGCAGCTTAAAGGGACAGCTGCAAGAGACCCAGTACTTC
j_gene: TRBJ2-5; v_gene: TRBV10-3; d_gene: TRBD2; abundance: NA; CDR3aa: CATTGRGAGETQYF; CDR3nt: TGTGCCACCACCGGGCGGGGGGCTGGTGAGACCCAGTACTTC
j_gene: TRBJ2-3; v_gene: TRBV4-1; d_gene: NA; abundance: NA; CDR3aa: CASSIARVTDTQYF; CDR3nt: TGCGCCAGCAGCATAGCACGGGTCACAGATACGCAGTATTTT
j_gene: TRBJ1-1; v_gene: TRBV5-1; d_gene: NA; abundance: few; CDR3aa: CASSLNPSGNTEAFF; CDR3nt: TGCGCCAGCAGCTTGAACCCCTCAGGGAACACTGAAGCTTTCTTT
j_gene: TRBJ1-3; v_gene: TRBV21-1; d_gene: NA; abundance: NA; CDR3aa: CASSRGYVPAQGNTIYF; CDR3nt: TGTGCCAGCAGCCGGGGGTACGTACCGGCACAAGGAAACACCATATATTTT
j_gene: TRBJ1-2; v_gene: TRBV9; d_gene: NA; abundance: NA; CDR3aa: CASSLFPTGSYGYTF; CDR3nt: TGTGCCAGCAGCCTCTTCCCAACAGGAAGCTATGGCTACACCTTC
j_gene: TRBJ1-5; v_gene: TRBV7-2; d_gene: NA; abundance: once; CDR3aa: CASSLDGGWNQPQHF; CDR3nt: TGTGCCAGCAGCTTAGATGGAGGGTGGAATCAGCCCCAGCATTTT